This T cell receptor beta chain was captured by sequencing in a study of CD8 T cells in ankylosing spondylitis. Regarding this clonotype: Its antigen remains unknown.

Findings and caveats of the study: In reactive arthritis synovial fluid and blood, some motif variants had been reported before.

TCRdb passed the 5' RACE reads through MiXCR, listing each CDR3 protein once. The sample records a few hundred thousand distinct CDR3 sequences, around 20% being singletons. There are 19 residues in the CDR3. The junction had 14 bases not matched to a gene; V was cut back by 4 bases and J by 0 bases. CDR1 and CDR2 from the germline V gene are LGHNA and YSLEER. The chain recombines TRBV4-3 with TRBJ1-3; TRBD1 matches 8 bases. Sequenced input: blood, either unsorted or a sorted T cell fraction (not recorded which). This TCR derives from a female donor with ankylosing spondylitis or in good health (not recorded which). CDR3 DNA sequence: TGCGCCAGCAGCCCCTCCACTCTCGGGACAGGAGGCTCTGGAAACACCATATATTTT. Translating it yields CASSPSTLGTGGSGNTIYF.